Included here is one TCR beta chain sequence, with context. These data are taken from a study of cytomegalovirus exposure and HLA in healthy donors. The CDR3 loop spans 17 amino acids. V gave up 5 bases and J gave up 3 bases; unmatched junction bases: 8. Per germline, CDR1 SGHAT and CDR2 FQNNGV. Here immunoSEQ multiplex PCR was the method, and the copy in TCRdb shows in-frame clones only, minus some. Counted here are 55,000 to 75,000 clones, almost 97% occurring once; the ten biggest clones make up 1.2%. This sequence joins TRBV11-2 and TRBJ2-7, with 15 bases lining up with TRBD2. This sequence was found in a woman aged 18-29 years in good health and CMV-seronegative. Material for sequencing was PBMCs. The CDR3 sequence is CASSLGLAGGWGYEQYF. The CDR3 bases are TGTGCCAGCAGCCTAGGACTAGCGGGAGGGTGGGGCTACGAGCAGTACTTC.